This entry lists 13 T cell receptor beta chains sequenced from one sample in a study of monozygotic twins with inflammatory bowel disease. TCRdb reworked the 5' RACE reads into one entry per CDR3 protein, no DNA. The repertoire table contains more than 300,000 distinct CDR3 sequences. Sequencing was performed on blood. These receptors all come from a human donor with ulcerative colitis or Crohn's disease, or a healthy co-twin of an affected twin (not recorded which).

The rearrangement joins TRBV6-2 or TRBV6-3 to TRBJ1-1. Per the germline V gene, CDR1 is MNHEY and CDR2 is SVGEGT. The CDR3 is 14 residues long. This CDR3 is CASSYGHANTEAFF.

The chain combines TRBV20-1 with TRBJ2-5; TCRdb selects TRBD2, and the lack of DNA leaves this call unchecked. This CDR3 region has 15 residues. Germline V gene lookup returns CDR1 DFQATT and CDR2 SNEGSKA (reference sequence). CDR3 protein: CSAYDLAGGPETQYF.

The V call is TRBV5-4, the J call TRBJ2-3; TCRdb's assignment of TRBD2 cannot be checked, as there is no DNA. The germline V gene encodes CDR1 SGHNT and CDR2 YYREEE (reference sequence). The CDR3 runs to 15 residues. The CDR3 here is CASSWGLAGRDTQYF.

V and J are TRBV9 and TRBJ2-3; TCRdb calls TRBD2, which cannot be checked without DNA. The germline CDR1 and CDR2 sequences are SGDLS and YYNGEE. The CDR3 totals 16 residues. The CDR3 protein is CASSVEGSGGADTQYF.

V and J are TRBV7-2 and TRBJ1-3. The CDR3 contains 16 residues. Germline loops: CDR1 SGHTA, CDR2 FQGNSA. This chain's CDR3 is CASSLGPGVGGNTIYF.

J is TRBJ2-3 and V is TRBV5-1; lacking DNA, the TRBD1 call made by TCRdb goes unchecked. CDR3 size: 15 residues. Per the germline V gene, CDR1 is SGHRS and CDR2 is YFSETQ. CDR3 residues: CASSLAGVGRNTQYF.

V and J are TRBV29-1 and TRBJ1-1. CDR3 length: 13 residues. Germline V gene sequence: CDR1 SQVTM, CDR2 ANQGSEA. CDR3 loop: CSVLVGSNTEAFF.

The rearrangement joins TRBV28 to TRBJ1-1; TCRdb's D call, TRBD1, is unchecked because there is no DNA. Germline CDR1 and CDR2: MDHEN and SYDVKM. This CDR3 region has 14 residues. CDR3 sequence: CASSAPGLNTEAFF.

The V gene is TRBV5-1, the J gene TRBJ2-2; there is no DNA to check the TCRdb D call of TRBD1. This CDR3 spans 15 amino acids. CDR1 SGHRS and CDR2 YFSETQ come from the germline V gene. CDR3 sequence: CASSLGTAYTGELFF.

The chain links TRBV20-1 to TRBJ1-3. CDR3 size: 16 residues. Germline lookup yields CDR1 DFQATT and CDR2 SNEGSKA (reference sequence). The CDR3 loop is CSARGIGVASGNTIYF.

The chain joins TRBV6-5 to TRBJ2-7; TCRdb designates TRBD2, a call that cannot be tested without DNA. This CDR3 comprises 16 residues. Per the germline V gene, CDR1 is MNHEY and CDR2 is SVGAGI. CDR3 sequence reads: CASSYQRGARSYEQYF.

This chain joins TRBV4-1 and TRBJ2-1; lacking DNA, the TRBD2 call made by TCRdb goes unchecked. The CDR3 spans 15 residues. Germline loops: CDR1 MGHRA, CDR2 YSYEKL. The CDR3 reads CASSPPSGKYNEQFF.

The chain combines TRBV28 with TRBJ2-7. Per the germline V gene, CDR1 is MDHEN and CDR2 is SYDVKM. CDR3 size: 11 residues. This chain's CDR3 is CASKSSYEQYF.